Listed below are T cell receptor beta chains from one sample, sequenced in a study of cytomegalovirus exposure and HLA in healthy donors. Only in-frame clones appear in the TCRdb table, and some are missing; sequencing was by immunoSEQ multiplex PCR. The sample has 170,000 or so clones, over 70% seen once. The sequenced sample was PBMCs. These receptors originate from a woman in her twenties or thirties in good health and CMV-seropositive. Both conserved end residues are part of each CDR3. The D gene is left open where the match is weak. Clone size is shown for a subset of rows, as once, few, many or a class of expanded clone.

j_gene: TRBJ2-3
v_gene: TRBV27
abundance: .
d_gene: .
CDR3nt: TGTGCCAGCAGTTTTAGGGAGTCAGATACGCAGTATTTT
CDR3aa: CASSFRESDTQYF

j_gene: TRBJ1-2
v_gene: TRBV19
abundance: .
d_gene: TRBD1
CDR3nt: TGTGCCAGTACCCCGAGGACAGGGGGCTCTGGCTACACCTTC
CDR3aa: CASTPRTGGSGYTF

j_gene: TRBJ1-2
v_gene: TRBV7-2
abundance: .
d_gene: TRBD1
CDR3nt: TGTGCCAGCAGCCTGTGGACAGGGACCAGGTATGGCTACACCTTC
CDR3aa: CASSLWTGTRYGYTF

j_gene: TRBJ1-1
v_gene: TRBV7-2
abundance: .
d_gene: .
CDR3nt: TGTGCCAGCAGCTCCTGGGGAGCGGCTGAAGCTTTCTTT
CDR3aa: CASSSWGAAEAFF

j_gene: TRBJ2-3
v_gene: TRBV11-2
abundance: .
d_gene: TRBD2
CDR3nt: TGTGCCAGCAGCGTAGCGGGTACAGATACGCAGTATTTT
CDR3aa: CASSVAGTDTQYF

j_gene: TRBJ2-7
v_gene: TRBV4-1
abundance: once
d_gene: TRBD2
CDR3nt: TGCGCCAGCAGCCAAGCCCCGTCCGGGACTAGCGTTACCTACGAGCAGTACTTC
CDR3aa: CASSQAPSGTSVTYEQYF

j_gene: TRBJ2-5
v_gene: TRBV9
abundance: once
d_gene: TRBD2
CDR3nt: TGTGCCAGCAGCGCGGGACTAGCGGAAGAGACCCAGTACTTC
CDR3aa: CASSAGLAEETQYF

j_gene: TRBJ2-2
v_gene: TRBV7-2
abundance: .
d_gene: TRBD2
CDR3nt: TGTGCCAGCAGCTGGGAAGGACTAGCGGGCGGGGAGCTGTTTTTT
CDR3aa: CASSWEGLAGGELFF

j_gene: TRBJ1-1
v_gene: TRBV30
abundance: few
d_gene: TRBD1
CDR3nt: TGTGCCTGGAGTGTCATATTAGCAGGGGGATTGAGCACTGAAGCTTTCTTT
CDR3aa: CAWSVILAGGLSTEAFF

j_gene: TRBJ2-1
v_gene: TRBV5-1
abundance: .
d_gene: TRBD2
CDR3nt: TGCGCCAGCAGCTTGGATGTTAGCGGGGGAAGAGATGAGCAGTTCTTC
CDR3aa: CASSLDVSGGRDEQFF

j_gene: TRBJ2-7
v_gene: TRBV19
abundance: few
d_gene: TRBD2
CDR3nt: TGTGCCAGTAGGACTAGCGGGTACGAGCAGTACTTC
CDR3aa: CASRTSGYEQYF

j_gene: TRBJ2-3
v_gene: TRBV7-2
abundance: .
d_gene: .
CDR3nt: TGTGCCAGCAGCCGGGACTTCACAGATACGCAGTATTTT
CDR3aa: CASSRDFTDTQYF

j_gene: TRBJ2-7
v_gene: TRBV19
abundance: .
d_gene: TRBD2
CDR3nt: TGTGCCAGTAGTATGGGGACTAGCGGGAGCACCTACGAGCAGTACTTC
CDR3aa: CASSMGTSGSTYEQYF

j_gene: TRBJ2-3
v_gene: TRBV7-3
abundance: .
d_gene: TRBD2
CDR3nt: TGTGCCAGCAGCCCCGGGAGGGTAGGCACAGATACGCAGTATTTT
CDR3aa: CASSPGRVGTDTQYF

j_gene: TRBJ1-4
v_gene: TRBV11-2
abundance: .
d_gene: TRBD1
CDR3nt: TGTGCCAGCAGCTTAGATTTTGGGACAGGGGGCCCCTTGGGACTGTTTTTT
CDR3aa: CASSLDFGTGGPLGLFF

j_gene: TRBJ2-7
v_gene: TRBV12-5
abundance: .
d_gene: .
CDR3nt: TGTGCTAGTGGTTTGGCGGAGAGCTCCGCGGACGAGCAGTACTTC
CDR3aa: CASGLAESSADEQYF

j_gene: TRBJ2-4
v_gene: TRBV11-2
abundance: .
d_gene: TRBD2
CDR3nt: TGTGCCAGCAGCTTAGCGGGACTAGATTCCATTCAGTACTTC
CDR3aa: CASSLAGLDSIQYF

j_gene: TRBJ2-7
v_gene: TRBV6-6
abundance: .
d_gene: TRBD2
CDR3nt: TGTGCCAGCGCTCGGACTAGCGGAAACGAGCAGTACTTC
CDR3aa: CASARTSGNEQYF

j_gene: TRBJ1-4
v_gene: TRBV28
abundance: .
d_gene: .
CDR3nt: TGTGCCAGCAGTCCCCATAGGGCAGGGGCGGGGGGTGAAAAACTGTTTTTT
CDR3aa: CASSPHRAGAGGEKLFF

j_gene: TRBJ1-2
v_gene: TRBV10-3
abundance: .
d_gene: TRBD1
CDR3nt: TGTGCCATCAGTGAGGCGACAGGGGGCGATGGCTACACCTTC
CDR3aa: CAISEATGGDGYTF

j_gene: TRBJ2-3
v_gene: TRBV5-1
abundance: .
d_gene: .
CDR3nt: TGCGCCAGCAGCTGGTCAGGCTTGAGCACAGATACGCAGTATTTT
CDR3aa: CASSWSGLSTDTQYF